The next 24 T cell receptor beta chains were all read from a single sample in a study of cytomegalovirus exposure and HLA in healthy donors (TCRdb year 2017). Library preparation used the immunoSEQ multiplex PCR assay. TCRdb took this table from immuneACCESS and kept in-frame rearrangements with V and J called. Such tables lack part of the clones; where checked against another copy, unresolved V genes explain under half of the gap, and the rest is unexplained. For this sample the table gives about 220,000 clones, of which about 93% were detected only once. The ten top clones hold 1% to 1.2% of the sample. The specimen sequenced was PBMCs. These TCRs come from a woman aged 18-29 years in good health and CMV-seronegative.

For this clone: Distinct nucleotide sequences in the sample also encode this CDR3. V and J are TRBV7-9 and TRBJ2-2; unclear D gene. Germline V lookup: CDR1 SEHNR, CDR2 FQNEAQ (reference sequence). This CDR3 spans 13 amino acids. Trimming removed 5 bases at V and 1 base at J, with 5 bases between. The CDR3 here is CASSLLNTGELFF. For the CDR3, the DNA is TGTGCCAGCAGCCTACTGAACACCGGGGAGCTGTTTTTT.

The chain links TRBV7-3 to TRBJ2-1; unclear D gene. The V gene lost 5 bases and the J gene lost 6 bases, with 8 bases spanning the gap. Per germline, CDR1 SGHTA and CDR2 FQGTGA. There are 12 residues in the CDR3. The CDR3 sequence is CASSRAPNEQFF. In nucleotides, the CDR3 is TGTGCCAGCAGCCGAGCCCCCAATGAGCAGTTCTTC.

The chain recombines TRBV7-3 with TRBJ2-2; 9 positions match TRBD2. The CDR3 runs to 16 residues. The ends lost 5 bases at V and 1 base at J; junction bases unmatched: 5. The germline CDR1 and CDR2 sequences are SGHTA and FQGTGA. This CDR3 is CASSPYSGRNTGELFF. In DNA form, the CDR3 reads TGTGCCAGCAGCCCGTATAGCGGGAGGAACACCGGGGAGCTGTTTTTT.

This clone showed up just once. The CDR3 DNA sequence: TGTGCCAGCAGCTTTAGCTCAGACAGTGCTAATTCACCCCTCCACTTT. Translating it yields CASSFSSDSANSPLHF. This chain uses TRBV5-5 with TRBJ1-6, with D possibly being TRBD1 (5 bases). This CDR3 has 16 amino acids. V dropped 2 bases and J dropped 6 bases, with 15 bases sitting between them. From germline, CDR1 is SGHKS and CDR2 YYEKEE (reference sequence).

V gene TRBV9 combines with J gene TRBJ1-1; D possibly corresponds to TRBD1 (6 bases). CDR1 and CDR2 (germline): SGDLS, YYNGEE. This CDR3 is built from 15 residues. Between the trimmed V and J ends, which lost 4 bases and 4 bases, there was a span of 17 bases. Here the CDR3 DNA reads TGTGCCAGCAGCCCCCGCAGGGGCCGGGGCACTGAAGCTTTCTTT. Translated, it gives CASSPRRGRGTEAFF.

V gene TRBV5-1 combines with J gene TRBJ1-1; TRBD1 matches at 7 bases. V dropped 0 bases and J dropped 6; count of bases not matched to a gene: 8. Germline-derived CDR1 and CDR2 are SGHRS and YFSETQ. The CDR3 sequence is 15 residues long. This chain's CDR3 is CASSLVQGEAAEAFF. As DNA, the CDR3 is TGCGCCAGCAGCTTGGTTCAGGGGGAGGCGGCTGAAGCTTTCTTT.

The rearrangement links TRBV6-5 to TRBJ1-2; the D gene is possibly TRBD1 (5 bases). Trimming cost V 6 bases and J 5 bases, with 19 bases left between them. This CDR3 is built from 15 residues. Germline assignment: CDR1 MNHEY and CDR2 SVGAGI. The CDR3 reads CASRPDLAGGYGYTF. The CDR3 DNA reads as TGTGCCAGCAGACCCGATCTCGCCGGGGGTTATGGCTACACCTTC.

This chain joins TRBV10-3 and TRBJ1-1; 11 nucleotides line up with TRBD1. The CDR3 length is 12 residues. CDR1 and CDR2 from the germline V gene are ENHRY and SYGVKD. J gave up 7 bases and V 10 bases, and 5 bases lay outside the gene matches. In DNA form, the CDR3 reads TGTGCCAGTGGACAGGGGGCTAATGAAGCTTTCTTT. Translation: CASGQGANEAFF.

The chain carries TRBV29-1 and TRBJ2-2; D may be TRBD1 (6 bases). Trimming cost V 1 base and J 1 base, with 16 bases left between them. The CDR3 contains 17 residues. In germline, CDR1 is SQVTM, CDR2 ANQGSEA. The CDR3 region has the DNA TGCAGCGTTGAAGGGCCCCCTCAAGGGGGGAACACCGGGGAGCTGTTTTTT. This sequence encodes CSVEGPPQGGNTGELFF.

The chain recombines TRBV5-4 with TRBJ2-3; 8 bases are shared with TRBD2. The V gene's germline CDR1 is SGHNT and CDR2 YYREEE (reference sequence). The CDR3 is 15 amino acids. Trimming cost V 4 bases and J 0 bases; bases outside gene matches: 4. The CDR3 loop reads CASSQGTSSTDTQYF. The CDR3 region has the DNA TGTGCCAGCAGCCAGGGGACTAGTAGCACAGATACGCAGTATTTT.

V is TRBV11-2 and J is TRBJ2-1; a weak D match, TRBD1 (6 bases). The V end was cut by 3 bases, the J end by 8 bases, with 17 bases between. This CDR3 spans 15 amino acids. Germline CDR1 and CDR2: SGHAT and FQNNGV. The CDR3 loop reads CASSLSHRVIDEQFF. DNA of the CDR3: TGTGCCAGCAGCTTGTCCCACAGGGTTATTGATGAGCAGTTCTTC. Supplemented by reference TRBV11-2 and TRBJ2-1, the full variable domain reads EAGVAQSPRYKIIEKRQSVAFWCNPISGHATLYWYQQILGQGPKLLIQFQNNGVVDDSQLPKDRFSAERLKGVDSTLKIQPAKLEDSAVYLCASSLSHRVIDEQFFGPGTRLTVL.

The chain recombines TRBV6-1 with TRBJ2-1; 7 bases fit TRBD2. The CDR3 contains 14 residues. Germline V gene sequence: CDR1 MNHNS, CDR2 SASEGT. J was trimmed by 6 bases and V by 5 bases; bases with no gene match: 7. Here the CDR3 DNA reads TGTGCCAGCAGTTCACGGACTAGTCGCAATGAGCAGTTCTTC. Translating gives CASSSRTSRNEQFF.

The rearrangement links TRBV2 to TRBJ1-5; possible D gene TRBD1, 5 bases. The CDR3 has 15 residues. Deletions cut 3 bases from V and 8 bases from J, with 17 bases between. In germline, CDR1 is SNHLY, CDR2 FYNNEI. The DNA for the CDR3 is TGTGCCAGCAGTGACGATATCAGGGCCTCTAAGCCCCAGCATTTT. The encoded protein is CASSDDIRASKPQHF. The variable domain in full, with the rest retrieved from reference TRBV2 and TRBJ1-5, is EPEVTQTPSHQVTQMGQEVILRCVPISNHLYFYWYRQILGQKVEFLVSFYNNEISEKSEIFDDQFSVERPDGSNFTLKIRSTKLEDSAMYFCASSDDIRASKPQHFGDGTRLSIL.

This sequence joins TRBV6-4 and TRBJ2-2, with unresolved D. Per the germline V gene, CDR1 is MRHNA and CDR2 is SNTAGT. The CDR3 loop spans 16 amino acids. Between the trimmed V and J ends, which lost 4 bases and 2 bases, there was a span of 14 bases. CDR3 loop: CASSVFFGGNTGELFF. In DNA, the CDR3 is TGTGCCAGCAGTGTGTTTTTCGGCGGAAACACCGGGGAGCTGTTTTTT.

The chain employs TRBV7-2 and TRBJ2-7; a possible D gene is TRBD2 (5 bases). The CDR3 is 16 residues long. Per germline, CDR1 SGHTA and CDR2 FQGNSA. V was pared by 2 bases and J by 0 bases, with 14 bases between. The CDR3 loop reads CASSLSSSGPSYEQYF. As DNA, the CDR3 is TGTGCCAGCAGCTTAAGCTCAAGCGGACCCTCCTACGAGCAGTACTTC.

The genes are TRBV25-1 and TRBJ1-1, with D uncertain. This CDR3 has 17 amino acids. Trimming shortened V by 10 bases and J by 0 bases, and 24 bases separated the two germline ends. Germline-derived CDR1 and CDR2 are MGHDK and SYGVNS. The CDR3 nucleotides are TGTGCCACCAACTGGAGGACGTGGACCGAAGTGAACACTGAAGCTTTCTTT. This codes for CATNWRTWTEVNTEAFF.

The gene calls are TRBV18 and TRBJ1-1; perhaps TRBD1 as D (5 bases). This CDR3 is 13 amino acids long. V lost 4 bases and J 0 bases, leaving 6 bases between the germline ends. Looked up from germline, CDR1 is KGHSH and CDR2 is LQKENI. The CDR3: CASSQGLNTEAFF. The CDR3 coding sequence is TGTGCCAGCTCACAGGGGTTGAACACTGAAGCTTTCTTT. The variable domain in full, completed from reference TRBV18 and TRBJ1-1, reads NAGVMQNPRHLVRRRGQEARLRCSPMKGHSHVYWYRQLPEEGLKFMVYLQKENIIDESGMPKERFSAEFPKEGPSILRIQQVVRGDSAAYFCASSQGLNTEAFFGQGTRLTVV.

The chain recombines TRBV27 with TRBJ1-6; 8 positions match TRBD1. The J segment lost 7 bases and the V segment lost 6 bases, leaving 8 bases of the junction unmatched. This CDR3 contains 15 residues. Germline CDR1 MNHEY, CDR2 SMNVEV (reference sequence). CDR3 nucleotide sequence: TGTGCCAGCAGGAGGGCAGGGGGCGGAAATTCACCCCTCCACTTT. Its translation: CASRRAGGGNSPLHF.

This chain links TRBV11-3 with TRBJ2-3; no clear D gene. Germline V lookup: CDR1 SGHNT, CDR2 YENEEA. The CDR3 runs 17 residues. V was cut by 5 bases and J by 2 bases, with 20 bases left in between. CDR3 region: CASSPMSETGITDTQYF. The CDR3 DNA reads TGTGCCAGCAGCCCGATGAGTGAGACGGGTATCACAGATACGCAGTATTTT. Full variable domain (rest looked up from reference TRBV11-3 and TRBJ2-3): EAGVVQSPRYKIIEKKQPVAFWCNPISGHNTLYWYLQNLGQGPELLIRYENEEAVDDSQLPKDRFSAERLKGVDSTLKIQPAELGDSAVYLCASSPMSETGITDTQYFGPGTRLTVL.

This clone was picked up one time. This sequence joins TRBV5-1 and TRBJ1-4; 7 nucleotides agree with TRBD1. CDR3 length: 14 residues. V trimming: 7 bases; J trimming: 7 bases; junction bases outside the gene matches: 10. CDR1 is SGHRS, CDR2 YFSETQ, per germline. CDR3 DNA sequence: TGCGCCAGCCGACTACAGGGGCGAGGTGAAAAACTGTTTTTT. This encodes CASRLQGRGEKLFF.

This chain uses TRBV10-3 with TRBJ1-2; 9 nucleotides align to TRBD1. Germline assignment: CDR1 ENHRY and CDR2 SYGVKD. With V trimmed by 6 bases and J by 1 base, 12 bases remained unmatched. This CDR3 comprises 17 residues. The CDR3 loop reads CAIRRDRVLGGNYGYTF. CDR3 DNA sequence: TGTGCCATCAGGAGGGACAGGGTATTAGGGGGTAACTATGGCTACACCTTC.

V and J are TRBV6-1 and TRBJ2-1; 8 nucleotides match TRBD1. CDR1 and CDR2 from the germline V gene are MNHNS and SASEGT. Germline trimming cut 10 bases from V and 3 bases from J; bases unmatched to any gene: 8. This CDR3 has 14 residues. The CDR3 DNA follows: TGTGCCACCACCCTGACAGGGGTCTACAATGAGCAGTTCTTC. This codes for CATTLTGVYNEQFF.

This sequence joins TRBV27 and TRBJ1-2; 8 bases fit TRBD1. Losses at the gene ends were 3 bases for V and 2 bases for J; bases not matched to a gene: 14. Germline V lookup: CDR1 MNHEY, CDR2 SMNVEV (reference sequence). CDR3 length equals 18 residues. DNA for the CDR3: TGTGCCAGCAGTTTCAAGAGGCAGGGGGCAGGCCGAAACTATGGCTACACCTTC. This codes for CASSFKRQGAGRNYGYTF.

This clone was seen once. The chain is built from TRBV5-1 and TRBJ2-7; TRBD1 matches 9 bases. From germline, CDR1 is SGHRS and CDR2 YFSETQ. V lost 5 bases, J lost 6 bases, and 9 bases stayed unmatched. This CDR3 spans 14 amino acids. This CDR3 is CASSSRDRDFEQYF. The CDR3 DNA sequence: TGCGCCAGCAGTTCACGGGACAGGGACTTCGAGCAGTACTTC.